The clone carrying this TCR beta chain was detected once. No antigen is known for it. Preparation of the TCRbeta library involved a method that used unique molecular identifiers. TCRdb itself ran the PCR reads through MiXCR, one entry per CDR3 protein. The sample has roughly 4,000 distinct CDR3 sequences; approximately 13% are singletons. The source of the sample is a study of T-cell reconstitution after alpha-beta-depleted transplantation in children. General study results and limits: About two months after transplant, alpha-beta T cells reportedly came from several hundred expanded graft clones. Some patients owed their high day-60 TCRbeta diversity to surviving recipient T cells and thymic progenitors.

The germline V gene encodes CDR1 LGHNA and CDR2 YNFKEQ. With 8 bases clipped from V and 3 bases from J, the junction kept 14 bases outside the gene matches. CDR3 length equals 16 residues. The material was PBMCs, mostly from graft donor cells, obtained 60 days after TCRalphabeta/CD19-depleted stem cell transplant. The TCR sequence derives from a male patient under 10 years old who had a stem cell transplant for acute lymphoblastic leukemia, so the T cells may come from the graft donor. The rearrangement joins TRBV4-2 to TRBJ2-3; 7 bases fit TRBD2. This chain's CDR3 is CASGPGLVGGTDTQYF. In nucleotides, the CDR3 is TGTGCCAGCGGCCCCGGACTAGTGGGCGGAACAGATACGCAGTATTTT.